The 28 T cell receptor beta chains given below trace back to one sample, sequenced in a study of blood T cell repertoires in COVID-19 (dated by TCRdb to 2018 to 2021). The protocol used for the library was the immunoSEQ multiplex PCR assay. This is the immuneACCESS table as TCRdb keeps it, with only in-frame sequences that have V and J called. A part of the clones is gone; compared with another copy, unresolved V genes explain less than half, and the rest is unexplained. The sample table lists under 300,000 clones, about 89% of them with a count of one. Clones ranked in the top ten supply approximately 1.2% of the sample. Material: PBMCs or T cells enriched from blood (not recorded which). The receptors were gathered from a human donor in a cohort exposed to, infected with or recovered from COVID-19 (not recorded which). The donor label of this sample is uncertain.

This clone was seen once. DNA for the CDR3: TGTGCCAGTAGTATTATCACAGGCAATCAGCCCCAGCATTTT. Translating it yields CASSIITGNQPQHF. The chain employs TRBV19 and TRBJ1-5; D not certain. This CDR3 contains 14 residues. Germline CDR1 is LNHDA and CDR2 is SQIVND (reference sequence). Trimming took 3 bases from V and 2 from J, leaving 8 bases between them.

This clone showed up just a few times. The rearrangement links TRBV11-2 to TRBJ1-1; D may be TRBD1 (5 bases). The germline V gene has CDR1 SGHAT and CDR2 FQNNGV. V was clipped by 0 bases and J by 8 bases, with 10 bases between them. The CDR3 is made up of 13 amino acids. CDR3 DNA sequence: TGTGCCAGCAGCTTAGATCGGGGGAGGGAAGCTTTCTTT. Its translation: CASSLDRGREAFF.

The V call is TRBV29-1, the J call TRBJ1-1; tentative D call: TRBD1 (6 bases). The length of the CDR3 is 14 residues. V was trimmed by 7 bases and J by 0 bases, leaving 15 bases between them. The V gene's germline CDR1 is SQVTM and CDR2 ANQGSEA. The CDR3 reads CSANTGTMNTEAFF. Here the CDR3 DNA reads TGCAGCGCCAACACAGGGACGATGAACACTGAAGCTTTCTTT.

A single count supports this clone. The chain couples TRBV5-8 to TRBJ1-2; no clear D gene. Per germline, CDR1 SGHTS and CDR2 YDEGEE. The CDR3 has 13 residues. Trimming stripped 7 bases from V and 1 base from J, with 11 bases between. CDR3 sequence (DNA): TGTGCCAGCGTGCGGGATAATAACTATGGCTACACCTTC. It translates to CASVRDNNYGYTF.

The gene calls are TRBV7-9 and TRBJ1-2, with D maybe TRBD1 (5 bases). The V and J ends lost 5 bases and 8 bases respectively, with 15 bases between them. The germline gives CDR1 SEHNR, CDR2 FQNEAQ (reference sequence). The CDR3 has 13 residues. This CDR3 is CASSRKGSEGYTF. For the CDR3, the DNA is TGTGCCAGCAGCCGCAAGGGGTCAGAAGGCTACACCTTC.

J is TRBJ1-5 and V is TRBV7-9; 7 positions match TRBD1. Germline CDR1 is SEHNR and CDR2 is FQNEAQ (reference sequence). The CDR3 extends over 15 amino acids. Trimming cost V 6 bases and J 0 bases; bases outside gene matches: 5. The chain's CDR3 is CASSSGQASNQPQHF. The CDR3 nucleotides are TGTGCCAGCAGTTCAGGACAGGCTAGCAATCAGCCCCAGCATTTT.

This clone was picked up one time. The chain is built from TRBV24-1 and TRBJ2-1; 8 positions match TRBD1. Germline V gives CDR1 KGHDR, CDR2 SFDVKD. V shed 1 base, J shed 6 bases, and the junction held 13 bases outside the gene matches. There are 18 residues in the CDR3. The CDR3 nucleotides read TGTGCCACCAGTGATTTAGTCCCCGGACAGGGTTGGGTCAATGAGCAGTTCTTC. It specifies CATSDLVPGQGWVNEQFF.

The gene calls are TRBV28 and TRBJ1-1; TRBD1 agrees at 9 bases. The germline CDR1 and CDR2 sequences are MDHEN and SYDVKM. This CDR3 contains 18 residues. The V and J ends lost 4 bases and 3 bases, in that order; junction bases with no gene match: 15. The CDR3 coding sequence is TGTGCCAGCAGTTCCCTACAGGGGGCGAGGGTTGGCGACACTGAAGCTTTCTTT. Translating it yields CASSSLQGARVGDTEAFF.

The chain is built from TRBV21-1 and TRBJ2-7; the D call TRBD1 from the table was never checked on the DNA. TRBV21-1 is described as a pseudogene. This CDR3 is built from 17 residues. This CDR3 reads CASRGPRGPLQMYEQYF. Here the CDR3 DNA reads TGTGCCAGCAGGGGCCCCAGGGGGCCTCTTCAAATGTACGAGCAGTACTTC.

The chain has TRBV19 and TRBJ1-1; no reliable D call. CDR3 length: 11 residues. Between the trimmed V and J ends, which lost 7 bases and 3 bases, there was a span of 6 bases. Germline-derived CDR1 and CDR2 are LNHDA and SQIVND (reference sequence). CDR3 bases: TGTGCCAGTATCTTTTACACTGAAGCTTTCTTT. Its protein product is CASIFYTEAFF. The whole variable domain, remainder taken from reference TRBV19 and TRBJ1-1, is DGGITQSPKYLFRKEGQNVTLSCEQNLNHDAMYWYRQDPGQGLRLIYYSQIVNDFQKGDIAEGYSVSREKKESFPLTVTSAQKNPTAFYLCASIFYTEAFFGQGTRLTVV.

The chain uses TRBV2 and TRBJ2-1; the match to TRBD2 covers 14 bases. Germline-derived CDR1 and CDR2 are SNHLY and FYNNEI. The CDR3 sequence is 19 residues long. Unmatched junction bases numbered 12, after V lost 8 bases and J lost 0 bases. CDR3 sequence reads: CASLNPGLAGASSYNEQFF. The CDR3 nucleotides are TGTGCCAGCTTGAACCCGGGACTAGCGGGGGCGAGCTCCTACAATGAGCAGTTCTTC.

The V and J genes are TRBV5-4 and TRBJ2-2; 7 bases match TRBD2. CDR3 length: 14 amino acids. The ends lost 2 bases at V and 5 bases at J; junction bases unmatched: 3. Per germline, CDR1 SGHNT and CDR2 YYREEE (reference sequence). The CDR3 DNA sequence: TGTGCCAGCAGCTTCGCCGGGGGGACCGGGGAGCTGTTTTTT. Encoded protein: CASSFAGGTGELFF.

CDR3 bases: TGTGCCAGCAGCCCACAGGGTGGTGGGGGAATCTATGGCTACACCTTC. Amino acids: CASSPQGGGGIYGYTF. The chain links TRBV7-3 to TRBJ1-2, with D possibly TRBD1 on 6 matching bases. Germline-derived CDR1 and CDR2 are SGHTA and FQGTGA. V was trimmed by 5 bases and J by 4 bases, leaving 20 bases between them. CDR3 length equals 16 residues.

This rearrangement joins TRBV4-2 to TRBJ2-4; the match to TRBD2 covers 8 bases. Germline values: CDR1 LGHNA, CDR2 YNFKEQ. The ends lost 4 bases at V and 3 bases at J; junction bases unmatched: 8. The CDR3 extends over 16 amino acids. DNA of the CDR3: TGTGCCAGCAGCCCCGGCGGGGGGCGCGGCAAAAACATTCAGTACTTC. Its protein is CASSPGGGRGKNIQYF.

CDR3 amino acids: CASSDKGASNQPQHF. DNA of the CDR3: TGTGCCAGCAGTGACAAGGGGGCTAGCAATCAGCCCCAGCATTTT. The chain joins TRBV6-4 to TRBJ1-5, with 7 bases lining up with TRBD1. The length of the CDR3 is 15 residues. J was trimmed by 0 bases and V by 2 bases; bases with no gene match: 1. The germline V gene encodes CDR1 MRHNA and CDR2 SNTAGT.

The chain uses TRBV7-9 and TRBJ1-1, with no clear D. Germline lookup yields CDR1 SEHNR and CDR2 FQNEAQ (reference sequence). Between the trimmed V and J ends, which lost 2 bases and 0 bases, there was a span of 13 bases. CDR3 length equals 16 residues. CDR3 DNA: TGTGCCAGCAGCTTAAGAATGAGAGGGTTGAACACTGAAGCTTTCTTT. Encoded protein: CASSLRMRGLNTEAFF.

The chain is built from TRBV9 and TRBJ2-5; 11 nucleotides line up with TRBD2. Germline CDR1 and CDR2: SGDLS and YYNGEE. This CDR3 has 17 amino acids. V lost 0 bases to trimming and J lost 2 bases; unmatched junction nucleotides: 6. For the CDR3, the DNA is TGTGCCAGCAGCGTAGATACTAGCGGGGGCCTACAAGAGACCCAGTACTTC. This translates into CASSVDTSGGLQETQYF.

The chain is built from TRBV30 and TRBJ2-2; D may be TRBD1 (6 bases). Trimming stripped 0 bases from V and 6 bases from J, with 14 bases between. CDR1 is GTSNPN, CDR2 SVGIG, per germline (reference sequence). CDR3 length: 15 amino acids. In DNA form, the CDR3 reads TGTGCCTGGAGTGTACAGGGTTTGATAGCCGGGGAGCTGTTTTTT. This translates into CAWSVQGLIAGELFF.

The gene calls are TRBV19 and TRBJ2-7; possible D gene TRBD2, 5 bases. Looked up from germline, CDR1 is LNHDA and CDR2 is SQIVND (reference sequence). The V end was cut by 3 bases, the J end by 5 bases, with 11 bases between. This CDR3 contains 13 residues. Written as DNA, the CDR3 is TGTGCCAGTAGTATGCGAGGGTACCACGAGCAGTACTTC. Its translation is CASSMRGYHEQYF.

Only a few counts were recorded for this clone. V usage is TRBV4-3 and J usage is TRBJ2-1; 11 bases are a match to TRBD2. There are 15 residues in the CDR3. Trimming cost V 4 bases and J 15 bases; bases outside gene matches: 14. Germline lookup yields CDR1 LGHNA and CDR2 YSLEER. The CDR3 is CASSLLRSGGVAPFF. CDR3 nucleotides: TGCGCCAGCAGCCTCCTACGTAGCGGGGGGGTTGCACCGTTCTTC.

The chain carries TRBV7-9 and TRBJ1-1, with 7 bases lining up with TRBD1. The V gene's germline CDR1 is SEHNR and CDR2 FQNEAQ (reference sequence). The ends lost 2 bases at V and 6 bases at J; junction bases unmatched: 9. This CDR3 region has 15 residues. CDR3 protein: CASSLQRQGWAEAFF. CDR3 sequence (DNA): TGTGCCAGCAGCTTACAACGACAGGGATGGGCTGAAGCTTTCTTT.

The genes are TRBV29-1 and TRBJ2-3, with TRBD2 matching over 11 bases. Germline V gives CDR1 SQVTM, CDR2 ANQGSEA. The CDR3 contains 13 residues. The junction had 5 bases not matched to a gene; V was cut back by 8 bases and J by 4 bases. Written as DNA, the CDR3 is TGCAGCTTTAGCGGGGGGGCCCCAGATACGCAGTATTTT. Translation: CSFSGGAPDTQYF.

The chain links TRBV5-1 to TRBJ2-3; D remains unclear. The ends were cut back, 1 base at V and 0 bases at J, with 9 bases in the middle. CDR1 is SGHRS and CDR2 is YFSETQ in the germline V gene. The CDR3 has 15 amino acids. The CDR3 loop reads CASSLRELSTDTQYF. For the CDR3, the DNA is TGCGCCAGCAGCTTGAGAGAACTGAGCACAGATACGCAGTATTTT.

The chain is built from TRBV19 and TRBJ1-6, with 8 bases identical to TRBD1. V lost 3 bases, J lost 10 bases, and 5 bases stayed unmatched. CDR1 is LNHDA and CDR2 is SQIVND in the germline V gene (reference sequence). The CDR3 contains 14 residues. The CDR3 sequence: CASSIRGPGSPLHF. The CDR3 region has the DNA TGTGCCAGTAGTATCAGGGGGCCGGGGTCACCCCTCCACTTT.

The chain recombines TRBV2 with TRBJ1-1; 10 bases align to TRBD1. CDR1 is SNHLY and CDR2 is FYNNEI in the germline V gene. The CDR3 has 14 amino acids. With V trimmed by 6 bases and J by 5 bases, 6 bases remained unmatched. CDR3 sequence reads: CASSGDRGQTEAFF. CDR3 bases: TGTGCCAGCAGCGGCGACAGGGGGCAAACTGAAGCTTTCTTT.

The rearrangement uses TRBV19 and TRBJ2-1; 13 bases match TRBD2. Germline V lookup: CDR1 LNHDA, CDR2 SQIVND (reference sequence). V shed 10 bases and J 4 bases; nucleotides not matched to a gene: 4. The CDR3 has 14 amino acids. DNA of the CDR3: TGTGCCACAGGACTAGCGGGGGCATACAATGAGCAGTTCTTC. Residues: CATGLAGAYNEQFF. The whole variable domain, remainder taken from reference TRBV19 and TRBJ2-1, is DGGITQSPKYLFRKEGQNVTLSCEQNLNHDAMYWYRQDPGQGLRLIYYSQIVNDFQKGDIAEGYSVSREKKESFPLTVTSAQKNPTAFYLCATGLAGAYNEQFFGPGTRLTVL.

The chain joins TRBV13 to TRBJ2-5, with TRBD2 matching 13 bases. J was trimmed by 2 bases and V by 5 bases; bases with no gene match: 5. CDR1 and CDR2 from the germline V gene are PRHDT and FYEKMQ (reference sequence). The CDR3 spans 16 residues. CDR3 region: CASSLGLAGLQETQYF. The CDR3 DNA is TGTGCCAGCAGCCTGGGACTAGCGGGGCTACAAGAGACCCAGTACTTC.

This sequence joins TRBV19 and TRBJ2-4; 10 nucleotides match TRBD2. CDR1 and CDR2 (germline): LNHDA, SQIVND (reference sequence). The ends lost 3 bases at V and 15 bases at J; junction bases unmatched: 11. The CDR3 covers 14 residues. CDR3 sequence reads: CASSIGAGGVMPYF. The CDR3 DNA reads as TGTGCCAGTAGTATCGGAGCGGGGGGGGTCATGCCGTACTTC.